This TCR beta chain was identified during a study of blood T cell repertoires in COVID-19. Overall study context: Samples of COVID-19 (acute and convalescent) were obtained from the United States, Italy and Spain. Sample material is recorded as cDNA or gDNA derived from T cells, B-cell-depleted T cells, or PBMCs.

The CDR3 sequence is 14 residues long. V was pared by 5 bases and J by 4 bases, with 8 bases of the junction left unmatched. Germline lookup yields CDR1 SEHNR and CDR2 FQNEAQ (reference sequence). Per the study methods: Reference gene primer amplification yielded estimated nucleated cell counts. Sequencing was performed with immunoSEQ multiplex PCR; in TCRdb, only in-frame clones are kept and a portion is missing. V, J and clone size are those of that table, while D and trimming were read from the DNA. Of under 500,000 clones listed, 85% to 90% were seen once; the top ten hold around 4.5%. The chain has TRBV7-9 and TRBJ2-7; 7 bases line up with TRBD1. This TCR was recovered from a woman aged 25 to 45 with acute or convalescent COVID-19. The sample was peripheral blood. CDR3 DNA sequence: TGTGCCAGCAGCGGAGAGGGACAGTATTACGAGCAGTACTTC. Amino acids: CASSGEGQYYEQYF.